One and the same sample provided the 15 T cell receptor beta chains below, sequenced in a study of long-term antiretroviral therapy in people with HIV. Samples were assayed with immunoSEQ v3.0 at survey level. Sequenced by immunoSEQ multiplex PCR; TCRdb stores in-frame clones only, minus some. Of more than 20,000 clones listed, approximately 86% are singletons. The starting material was unsorted PBMCs, obtained roughly 2.6 years after starting antiretroviral therapy. These TCRs come from a man aged 35-49 years with HIV.

The V gene is TRBV30, the J gene TRBJ2-1; 9 bases fit TRBD2. This CDR3 spans 12 amino acids. Germline trimming cut 4 bases from V and 5 bases from J; bases unmatched to any gene: 0. Germline V lookup: CDR1 GTSNPN, CDR2 SVGIG (reference sequence). The CDR3 coding sequence is TGTGCCTGGACTAGCGGGAACAATGAGCAGTTCTTC. The encoded protein is CAWTSGNNEQFF.

This rearrangement joins TRBV9 to TRBJ1-2, with D tentatively TRBD1 (6 bases). The V and J ends lost 4 bases and 6 bases respectively, with 13 bases between them. The germline CDR1 and CDR2 sequences are SGDLS and YYNGEE. The CDR3 has 13 residues. CDR3 region: CASSLRGANGYTF. The CDR3 nucleotides are TGTGCCAGCAGCCTCCGGGGGGCGAATGGCTACACCTTC.

The genes are TRBV28 and TRBJ1-4, with TRBD1 matching over 8 bases. The CDR3 extends over 15 amino acids. Trimming at V came to 3 bases and at J to 3 bases, leaving 3 bases not matched to a gene. Per germline, CDR1 MDHEN and CDR2 SYDVKM. CDR3 bases: TGTGCCAGCAGTTTTTCAGGGGGCCCTAATGAAAAACTGTTTTTT. It is translated as CASSFSGGPNEKLFF.

The chain links TRBV7-8 to TRBJ1-4; weak D call: TRBD1 (5 bases). Trimming took 1 base from V and 2 from J, leaving 8 bases between them. The CDR3 has 15 residues. Germline CDR1 SGHVS, CDR2 FQNEAQ. The CDR3 protein is CASSLVRATNEKLFF. CDR3 sequence (DNA): TGTGCCAGCAGCTTAGTCAGGGCTACTAATGAAAAACTGTTTTTT.

The chain has TRBV9 and TRBJ2-5, with 15 nucleotides matching TRBD2. Germline V gives CDR1 SGDLS, CDR2 YYNGEE. This CDR3 is 17 amino acids long. The V gene end was trimmed by 3 bases and the J gene end by 5 bases; junction bases not matched to a gene: 8. This CDR3 is CASSARTSGGAVETQYF. CDR3 in DNA: TGTGCCAGCAGCGCTAGGACTAGCGGGGGGGCCGTTGAGACCCAGTACTTC. Supplemented by reference TRBV9 and TRBJ2-5, the full variable domain reads DSGVTQTPKHLITATGQRVTLRCSPRSGDLSVYWYQQSLDQGLQFLIQYYNGEERAKGNILERFSAQQFPDLHSELNLSSLELGDSALYFCASSARTSGGAVETQYFGPGTRLLVL.

The chain couples TRBV28 to TRBJ1-4; TRBD1 aligns across 7 bases. Unmatched junction bases numbered 11, after V lost 2 bases and J lost 8 bases. Germline V gene sequence: CDR1 MDHEN, CDR2 SYDVKM. The CDR3 loop spans 16 amino acids. The DNA of the CDR3 is TGTGCCAGCAGTTTACTTATCAGGGGGAGTCGGGAAAAACTGTTTTTT. It specifies CASSLLIRGSREKLFF.

The rearrangement uses TRBV21-1 and TRBJ1-2. TRBV21-1 is annotated as a pseudogene. This CDR3 has 14 residues. The CDR3 nucleotides read TGTGCCAGCAGCCGCCGGGATGCTAACTATGGCTACACCTTC. Its translation is CASSRRDANYGYTF.

The genes are TRBV7-2 and TRBJ1-6, with D possibly TRBD1 on 6 matching bases. Germline assignment: CDR1 SGHTA and CDR2 FQGNSA. The CDR3 has 15 amino acids. Trimming removed 5 bases from V and 7 bases from J, with 15 bases in between. CDR3 sequence (DNA): TGTGCCAGCAGCCCCCTTGGGGGGGCAAATTCACCCCTCCACTTT. This sequence encodes CASSPLGGANSPLHF.

The genes are TRBV10-3 and TRBJ1-3, with 8 bases fitting TRBD1. The V gene's germline CDR1 is ENHRY and CDR2 SYGVKD. V dropped 6 bases and J dropped 7; count of bases not matched to a gene: 8. This CDR3 has 14 amino acids. Here the CDR3 DNA reads TGTGCCATCAGAAGGCTGGACAGGGAGAACACCATATATTTT. It codes for CAIRRLDRENTIYF.

The DNA of the CDR3 is TGCGCCAGCAGCTTGAGGCAGGACGGGGCAGATACGCAGTATTTT. Encoded protein: CASSLRQDGADTQYF. The chain links TRBV5-1 to TRBJ2-3; the D gene is possibly TRBD2 (5 bases). Germline-derived CDR1 and CDR2 are SGHRS and YFSETQ. Trimming shortened V by 1 base and J by 4 bases, and 13 bases separated the two germline ends. CDR3 length equals 15 residues.

This clone was detected once. The chain carries TRBV4-1 and TRBJ2-1, with TRBD1 as a possible D gene (6 bases). Between the trimmed V and J ends, which lost 4 bases and 4 bases, there was a span of 20 bases. This CDR3 region has 17 residues. Germline lookup yields CDR1 MGHRA and CDR2 YSYEKL. The CDR3 is CASSPRSGDTRYNEQFF. CDR3 bases: TGCGCCAGCAGCCCCCGTTCCGGGGACACCCGATACAATGAGCAGTTCTTC.

The chain joins TRBV30 to TRBJ1-2, with D hard to call. This CDR3 contains 15 residues. Per germline, CDR1 GTSNPN and CDR2 SVGIG (reference sequence). Trimming removed 3 bases from V and 2 bases from J, with 16 bases in between. The CDR3 DNA sequence: TGTGCCTGGAGCCCGGGGAGGCACACAAACTATGGCTACACCTTC. Translating it yields CAWSPGRHTNYGYTF.

CDR3 coding DNA: TGTGCCAGCAGCTGGACAGGGTACAATGGCTACACCTTC. Translating it yields CASSWTGYNGYTF. V is TRBV7-3 and J is TRBJ1-2, with 8 nucleotides matching TRBD1. The CDR3 is made up of 13 amino acids. V lost 4 bases and J lost 6; bases outside the gene matches: 4. Germline V gives CDR1 SGHTA, CDR2 FQGTGA.

The chain has TRBV29-1 and TRBJ1-1; D is perhaps TRBD1 (6 bases). Trimming stripped 7 bases from V and 1 base from J, with 7 bases between. Germline V gene data show CDR1 as SQVTM and CDR2 as ANQGSEA. This CDR3 spans 11 amino acids. CDR3 nucleotides: TGCAGCGGGACAGAGAACACTGAAGCTTTCTTT. It codes for CSGTENTEAFF.

V usage is TRBV10-3 and J usage is TRBJ2-2, with 11 positions matching TRBD1. The CDR3 has 17 amino acids. V gave up 2 bases and J gave up 4 bases; unmatched junction bases: 6. Germline CDR1 reads ENHRY; CDR2 reads SYGVKD. The CDR3 DNA reads as TGTGCCATCAGTGAGCCGGACAGGGGGCGAATCACCGGGGAGCTGTTTTTT. It encodes CAISEPDRGRITGELFF.